Listed here is a single T cell receptor beta chain. The CDR3 runs to 12 residues. The V end was cut by 6 bases, the J end by 3 bases, with 9 bases between. The entry originates in a study of blood T cell repertoires in COVID-19. Some clones are missing from TCRdb's copy, which holds only in-frame ones; the method was immunoSEQ multiplex PCR. This repertoire shows 200,000 to 300,000 clones, over 65% found once; its top ten account for about 3.5%. J is TRBJ2-7 and V is TRBV12-3 or TRBV12-4; no clear D. The receptor's source is an elderly woman with acute or convalescent COVID-19. The material sequenced was peripheral blood. The CDR3 reads CASSLLSYEQYF. As DNA, the CDR3 is TGTGCCAGCAGCTTACTCAGCTACGAGCAGTACTTC.